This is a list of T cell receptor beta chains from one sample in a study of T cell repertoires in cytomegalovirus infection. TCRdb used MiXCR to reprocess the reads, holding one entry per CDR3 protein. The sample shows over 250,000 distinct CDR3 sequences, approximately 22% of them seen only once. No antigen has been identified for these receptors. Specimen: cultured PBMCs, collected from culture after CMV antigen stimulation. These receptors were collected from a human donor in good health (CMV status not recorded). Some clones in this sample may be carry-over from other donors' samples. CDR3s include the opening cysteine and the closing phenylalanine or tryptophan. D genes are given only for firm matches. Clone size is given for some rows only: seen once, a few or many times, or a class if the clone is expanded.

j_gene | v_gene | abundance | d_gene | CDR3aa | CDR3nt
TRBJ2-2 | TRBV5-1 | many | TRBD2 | CASSLMAGGAGELFF | TGCGCCAGCAGCTTGATGGCGGGAGGGGCCGGGGAGCTGTTTTTT
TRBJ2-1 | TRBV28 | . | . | CASSSPRADEQFF | TGTGCCAGCAGTTCCCCCCGGGCCGATGAGCAGTTCTTC
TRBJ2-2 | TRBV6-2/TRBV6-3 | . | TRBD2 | CASNFPVGREAGELFF | TGTGCCAGCAATTTCCCTGTCGGGAGGGAAGCCGGGGAGCTGTTTTTT
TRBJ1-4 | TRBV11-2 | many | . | CASSLVRGNEGKLFF | TGTGCCAGCAGCTTAGTAAGGGGGAACGAAGGAAAACTGTTTTTT
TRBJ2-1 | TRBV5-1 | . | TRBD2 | CASSSMGLAGTVIDEQFF | TGCGCCAGCAGCTCGATGGGACTAGCGGGAACGGTTATAGATGAGCAGTTCTTC
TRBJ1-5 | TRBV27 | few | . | CATGHWSNQPQHF | TGTGCCACTGGACACTGGAGCAATCAGCCCCAGCATTTT
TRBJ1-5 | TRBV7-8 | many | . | CASSLEISNQPQHF | TGTGCCAGCAGCTTAGAGATCTCCAATCAGCCCCAGCATTTT
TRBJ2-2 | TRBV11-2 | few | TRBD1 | CASSLRRGTGDTGELFF | TGTGCCAGCAGCCTAAGAAGGGGAACAGGGGACACCGGGGAGCTGTTTTTT
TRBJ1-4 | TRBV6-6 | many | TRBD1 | CASTRNRDSNEKLFF | TGTGCCAGCACCAGGAACCGGGACAGTAATGAAAAACTGTTTTTT
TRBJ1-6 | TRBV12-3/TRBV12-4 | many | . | CASSLARGLPLHF | TGTGCCAGCAGTTTAGCGCGCGGTTTACCCCTCCACTTT
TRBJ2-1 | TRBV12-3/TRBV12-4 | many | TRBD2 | CASREGTSVAYNEQFF | TGTGCCAGCAGGGAAGGGACTAGCGTCGCCTACAATGAGCAGTTCTTC
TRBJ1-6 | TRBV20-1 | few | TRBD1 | CSAARDRVRNNSPLHF | TGCAGTGCTGCACGGGACAGGGTGAGGAATAATTCACCCCTCCACTTT
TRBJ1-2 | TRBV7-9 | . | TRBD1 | CASSLGVRGRRGYTF | TGTGCCAGCAGCTTAGGAGTCAGGGGGCGCCGGGGCTACACCTTC
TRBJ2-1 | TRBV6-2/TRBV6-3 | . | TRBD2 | CASGGSHFYNEQFF | TGTGCAAGCGGGGGGTCCCACTTCTACAATGAGCAGTTCTTC
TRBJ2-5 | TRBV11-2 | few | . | CASSLEWQETQYF | TGTGCCAGCAGCTTAGAGTGGCAAGAGACCCAGTACTTC
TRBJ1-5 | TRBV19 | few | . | CASSILSLGRQPQHF | TGTGCCAGTAGTATCCTCTCCTTGGGTCGTCAGCCCCAGCATTTT
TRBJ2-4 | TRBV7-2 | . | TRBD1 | CASSLAGQGADIQYF | TGTGCCAGCAGCTTAGCCGGACAGGGGGCGGACATTCAGTACTTC
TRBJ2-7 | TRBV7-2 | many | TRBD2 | CASSFGGGAEQYF | TGTGCCAGCAGCTTTGGGGGAGGGGCCGAGCAGTACTTC
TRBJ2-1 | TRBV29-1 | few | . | CSVPVYNEQFF | TGCAGCGTACCAGTTTACAATGAGCAGTTCTTC
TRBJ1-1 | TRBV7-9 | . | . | CVSSLTMNTEAFF | TGTGTCAGCAGCTTAACGATGAACACTGAAGCTTTCTTT
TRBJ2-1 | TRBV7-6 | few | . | CASSGGGPYNEQFF | TGTGCCAGCAGCGGCGGGGGCCCCTACAATGAGCAGTTCTTC
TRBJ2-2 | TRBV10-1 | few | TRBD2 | CASSRASGDANTGELFF | TGCGCCAGCAGTAGGGCTAGCGGGGACGCGAACACCGGGGAGCTGTTTTTT
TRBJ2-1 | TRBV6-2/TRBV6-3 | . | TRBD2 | CASRLAGVLINEQFF | TGTGCCAGCAGGCTAGCGGGAGTATTGATCAATGAGCAGTTCTTC
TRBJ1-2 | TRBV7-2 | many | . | CASSLSVFTNYGYTF | TGTGCCAGCAGCTTAAGTGTATTTACTAACTATGGCTACACCTTC
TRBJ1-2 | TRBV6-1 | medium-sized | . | CASTQRIDYGYTF | TGTGCCAGCACACAAAGAATTGACTATGGCTACACCTTC
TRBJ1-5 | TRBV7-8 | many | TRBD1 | CASSLGQGLIGNQPQHF | TGTGCCAGCAGCTTAGGACAGGGATTAATCGGCAATCAGCCCCAGCATTTT
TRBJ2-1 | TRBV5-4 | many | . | CASSPGGTGDEQFF | TGTGCCAGCAGCCCAGGGGGTACGGGGGATGAGCAGTTCTTC
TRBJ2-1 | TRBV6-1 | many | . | CASSPNSRNEQFF | TGTGCCAGCAGTCCAAATTCTCGCAATGAGCAGTTCTTC
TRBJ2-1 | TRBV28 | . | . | CASSLVGINEQFF | TGTGCCAGCAGTTTAGTGGGTATCAATGAGCAGTTCTTC
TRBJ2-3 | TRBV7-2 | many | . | CASSLIRDTQYF | TGTGCCAGCAGCTTAATAAGAGATACGCAGTATTTT
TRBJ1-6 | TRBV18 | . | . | CASSPTGVYNSPLHF | TGTGCCAGCTCACCGACCGGGGTCTATAATTCACCCCTCCACTTT
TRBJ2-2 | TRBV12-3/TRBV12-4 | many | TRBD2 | CASSLRGGRTGELFF | TGTGCCAGCAGTCTACGGGGCGGGAGGACCGGGGAGCTGTTTTTT
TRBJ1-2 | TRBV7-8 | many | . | CASSLDGMTYGYTF | TGTGCCAGCAGCTTAGATGGGATGACGTATGGCTACACCTTC
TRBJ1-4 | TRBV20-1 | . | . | CSANQQEKLFF | TGCAGTGCTAACCAACAGGAAAAACTGTTTTTT
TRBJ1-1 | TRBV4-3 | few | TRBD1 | CASSQETDRERSTEAFF | TGCGCCAGCAGCCAAGAAACAGACAGGGAGCGTTCTACTGAAGCTTTCTTT
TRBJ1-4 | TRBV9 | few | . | CASSPSGVNEKLFF | TGTGCCAGCAGCCCCAGTGGGGTAAATGAAAAACTGTTTTTT
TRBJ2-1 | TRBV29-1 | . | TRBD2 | CSVGTSGLNEQFF | TGCAGCGTGGGGACTAGCGGGCTCAATGAGCAGTTCTTC
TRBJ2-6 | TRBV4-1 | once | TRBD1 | CASSRAGGSGANVLTF | TGCGCCAGCAGCAGAGCAGGGGGCTCTGGGGCCAACGTCCTGACTTTC
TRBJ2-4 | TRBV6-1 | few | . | CASSNTVLRNIQYF | TGTGCCAGCAGCAACACCGTTCTCAGAAACATTCAGTACTTC
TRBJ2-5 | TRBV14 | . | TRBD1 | CASSHRGLETQYF | TGTGCCAGCAGCCACAGGGGGCTCGAGACCCAGTACTTC
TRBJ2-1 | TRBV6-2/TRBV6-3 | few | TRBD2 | CASRRTSGRVHHNEQFF | TGTGCCAGCAGGAGGACTAGCGGGAGGGTGCACCACAATGAGCAGTTCTTC
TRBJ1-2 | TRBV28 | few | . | CASSLKGARSNYGYTF | TGTGCCAGCAGTTTAAAAGGGGCCCGCTCTAACTATGGCTACACCTTC
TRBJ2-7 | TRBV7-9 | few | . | CASSHQAGLSEQYF | TGTGCCAGCAGCCATCAAGCAGGGTTGTCCGAGCAGTACTTC
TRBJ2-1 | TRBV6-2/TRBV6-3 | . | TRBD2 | CASTELAGEINEQFF | TGTGCCAGCACGGAACTAGCGGGAGAAATTAATGAGCAGTTCTTC
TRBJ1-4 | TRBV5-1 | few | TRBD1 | CASSVQGLPNEKLFF | TGCGCCAGCAGCGTACAGGGGTTACCTAATGAAAAACTGTTTTTT
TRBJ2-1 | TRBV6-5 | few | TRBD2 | CASSFFLAGGREQFF | TGTGCCAGCAGTTTCTTCCTAGCGGGAGGAAGAGAGCAGTTCTTC
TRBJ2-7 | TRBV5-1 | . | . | CASSPSARSYEQYF | TGCGCCAGCAGCCCCTCGGCCCGCTCCTACGAGCAGTACTTC
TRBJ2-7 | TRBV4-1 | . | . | CASSQAGDEQYF | TGCGCCAGCAGCCAAGCAGGGGACGAGCAGTACTTC
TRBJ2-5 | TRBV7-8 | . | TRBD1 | CASSPRQGKETQYF | TGTGCCAGCAGCCCCAGACAGGGGAAAGAGACCCAGTACTTC
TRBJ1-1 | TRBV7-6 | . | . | CASSFGPGSMNTEAFF | TGTGCCAGCAGCTTCGGTCCGGGGAGTATGAACACTGAAGCTTTCTTT
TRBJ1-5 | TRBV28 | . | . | CASRSNQPQHF | TGTGCCAGCAGATCCAATCAGCCCCAGCATTTT
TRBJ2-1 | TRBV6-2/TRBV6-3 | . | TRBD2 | CASAFGQGWSLAGGQGYNEQFF | TGTGCCAGCGCTTTTGGACAGGGTTGGAGTCTAGCGGGAGGTCAAGGTTACAATGAGCAGTTCTTC